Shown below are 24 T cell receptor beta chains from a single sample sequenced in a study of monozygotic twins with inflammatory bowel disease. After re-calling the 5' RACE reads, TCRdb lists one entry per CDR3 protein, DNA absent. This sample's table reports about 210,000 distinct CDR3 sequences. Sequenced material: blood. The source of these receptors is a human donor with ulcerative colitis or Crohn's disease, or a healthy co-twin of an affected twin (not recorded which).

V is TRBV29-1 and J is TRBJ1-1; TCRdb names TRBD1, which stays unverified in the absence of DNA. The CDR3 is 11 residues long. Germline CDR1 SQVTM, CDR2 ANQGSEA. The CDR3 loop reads CSVELRVGAFF.

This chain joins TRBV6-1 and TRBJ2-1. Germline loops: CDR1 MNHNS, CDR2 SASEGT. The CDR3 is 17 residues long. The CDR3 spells CASSEGFGRHFYNEQFF.

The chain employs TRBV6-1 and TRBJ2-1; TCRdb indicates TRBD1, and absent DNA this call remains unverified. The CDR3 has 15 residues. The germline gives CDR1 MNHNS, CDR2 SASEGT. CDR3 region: CASRAPNRGDNEQFF.

CDR3 loop: CASSEDGYSYGYTF. The chain employs TRBV10-1 and TRBJ1-2. CDR3 length: 14 residues. Germline V gene lookup returns CDR1 WNHNN and CDR2 SYGVQD (reference sequence).

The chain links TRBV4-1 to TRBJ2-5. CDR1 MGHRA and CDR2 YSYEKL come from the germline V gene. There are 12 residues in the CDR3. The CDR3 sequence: CASSQEETTQYF.

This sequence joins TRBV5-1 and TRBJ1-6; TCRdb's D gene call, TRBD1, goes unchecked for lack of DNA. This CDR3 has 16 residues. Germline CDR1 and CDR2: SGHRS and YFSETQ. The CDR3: CASSFYGTVEGSPLHF.

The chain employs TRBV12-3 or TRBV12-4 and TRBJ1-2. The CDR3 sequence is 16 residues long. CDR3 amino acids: CASSLWAGSTNYGYTF.

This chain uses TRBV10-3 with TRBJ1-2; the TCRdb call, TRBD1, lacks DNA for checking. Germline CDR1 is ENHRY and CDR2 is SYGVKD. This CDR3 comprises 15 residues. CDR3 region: CAISAGQGGNYGYTF.

This CDR3 is CSARVTGALTEAFF. The chain recombines TRBV20-1 with TRBJ1-1; TCRdb's D call, TRBD1, is unchecked because there is no DNA. Germline assignment: CDR1 DFQATT and CDR2 SNEGSKA (reference sequence). The CDR3 has 14 residues.

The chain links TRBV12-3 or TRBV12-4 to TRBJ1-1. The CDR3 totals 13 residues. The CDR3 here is CASLGEGTAEAFF.

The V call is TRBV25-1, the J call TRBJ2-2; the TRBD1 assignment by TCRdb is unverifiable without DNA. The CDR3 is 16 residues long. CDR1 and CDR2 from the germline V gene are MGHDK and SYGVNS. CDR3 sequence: CASSTSPGANTGELFF. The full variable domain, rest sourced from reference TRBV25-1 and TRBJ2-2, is EADIYQTPRYLVIGTGKKITLECSQTMGHDKMYWYQQDPGMELHLIHYSYGVNSTEKGDLSSESTVSRIRTEHFPLTLESARPSHTSQYLCASSTSPGANTGELFFGEGSRLTVL.

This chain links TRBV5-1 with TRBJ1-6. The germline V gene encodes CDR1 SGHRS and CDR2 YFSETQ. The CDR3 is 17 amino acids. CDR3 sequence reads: CASSSTGGGAYNSPLHF.

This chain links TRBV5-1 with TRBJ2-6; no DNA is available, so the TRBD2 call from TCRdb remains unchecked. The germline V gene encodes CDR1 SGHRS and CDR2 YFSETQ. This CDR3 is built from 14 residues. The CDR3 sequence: CASSPASGANVLTF.

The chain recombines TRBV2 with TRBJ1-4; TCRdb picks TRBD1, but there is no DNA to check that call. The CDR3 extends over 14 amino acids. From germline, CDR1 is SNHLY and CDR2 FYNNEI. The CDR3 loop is CASSEQGPNEKLFF.

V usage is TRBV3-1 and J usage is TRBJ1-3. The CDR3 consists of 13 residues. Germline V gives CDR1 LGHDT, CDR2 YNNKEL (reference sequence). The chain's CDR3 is CASSQTAGNTIYF. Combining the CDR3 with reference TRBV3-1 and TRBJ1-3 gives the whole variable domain DTAVSQTPKYLVTQMGNDKSIKCEQNLGHDTMYWYKQDSKKFLKIMFSYNNKELIINETVPNRFSPKSPDKAHLNLHINSLELGDSAVYFCASSQTAGNTIYFGEGSWLTVV.

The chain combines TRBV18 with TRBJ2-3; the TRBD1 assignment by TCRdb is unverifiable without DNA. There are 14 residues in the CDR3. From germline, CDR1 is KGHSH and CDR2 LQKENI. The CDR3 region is CASSPRGREDTQYF.

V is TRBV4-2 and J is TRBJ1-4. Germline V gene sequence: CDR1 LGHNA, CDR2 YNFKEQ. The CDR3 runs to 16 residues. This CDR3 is CASSQDVAGLNEKLFF.

The CDR3 spells CASSYPGTRENQPQHF. This rearrangement joins TRBV6-5 to TRBJ1-5; lacking DNA, the TRBD1 call made by TCRdb goes unchecked. There are 16 residues in the CDR3. The germline V gene has CDR1 MNHEY and CDR2 SVGAGI.

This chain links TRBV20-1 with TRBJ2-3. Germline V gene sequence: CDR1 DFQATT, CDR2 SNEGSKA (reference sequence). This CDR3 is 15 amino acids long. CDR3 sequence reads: CSARDPQPPRDTQYF.

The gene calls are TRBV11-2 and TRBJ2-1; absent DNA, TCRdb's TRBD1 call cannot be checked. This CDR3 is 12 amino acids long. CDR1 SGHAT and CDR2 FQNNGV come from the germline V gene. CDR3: CASSSRDLKQFF. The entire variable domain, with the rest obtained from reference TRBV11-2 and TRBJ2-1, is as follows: EAGVAQSPRYKIIEKRQSVAFWCNPISGHATLYWYQQILGQGPKLLIQFQNNGVVDDSQLPKDRFSAERLKGVDSTLKIQPAKLEDSAVYLCASSSRDLKQFFGPGTRLTVL.

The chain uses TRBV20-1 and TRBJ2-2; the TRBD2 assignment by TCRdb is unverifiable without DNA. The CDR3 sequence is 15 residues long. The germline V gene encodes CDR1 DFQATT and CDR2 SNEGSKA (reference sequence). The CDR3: CSARSASGVTGELFF.

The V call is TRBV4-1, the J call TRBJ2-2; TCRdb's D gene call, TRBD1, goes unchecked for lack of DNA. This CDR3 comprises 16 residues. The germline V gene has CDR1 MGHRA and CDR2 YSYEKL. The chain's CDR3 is CASSPQGDGLTGELFF.

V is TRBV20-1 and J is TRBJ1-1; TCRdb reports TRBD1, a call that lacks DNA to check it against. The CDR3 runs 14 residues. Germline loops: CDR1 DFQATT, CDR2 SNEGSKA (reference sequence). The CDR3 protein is CSARFGTGNTEAFF.

CDR3 residues: CSARTGPTEAGNTIYF. The chain employs TRBV20-1 and TRBJ1-3. Germline-derived CDR1 and CDR2 are DFQATT and SNEGSKA (reference sequence). The CDR3 runs 16 residues.